Listed below are T cell receptor beta chains from one sample, sequenced in a study of shared clonotypes between healthy human individuals. The table came from immunoSEQ multiplex PCR; TCRdb's copy has only in-frame clones and leaves some out. The data contain some 2.1 million clones, roughly 95% of them singletons. Sequencing was done on a sample of naive CD8+ T cells from PBMCs. All receptors come from a man between 18 and 35 years old in good health. Some clones in this sample may be carry-over from other donors' samples. Each CDR3 is given with its conserved first and last residue. The D gene is left open where the match is weak. Only part of the rows carry a size: once, few, many, or a class if the clone is expanded.

v_gene	j_gene	len	abundance	d_gene	CDR3nt	CDR3aa
TRBV5-1	TRBJ1-1	15	NA	NA	TGCGCCAGCAGCCCGGACGGGGGATTTGGAGCCGAAGCTTTCTTT	CASSPDGGFGAEAFF
TRBV6-5	TRBJ1-5	14	NA	TRBD1	TGTGCCAGCAGTTACCGGACAGGTAATCAGCCCCAGCATTTT	CASSYRTGNQPQHF
TRBV19	TRBJ2-7	15	NA	NA	TGTGCCAGTAGTATATCTGGGACCGAATACTACGAGCAGTACTTC	CASSISGTEYYEQYF
TRBV27	TRBJ1-3	13	NA	NA	TGTGCCAGCAGGGCCCCCCTCCGAAACACCATATATTTT	CASRAPLRNTIYF
TRBV7-2	TRBJ2-7	14	NA	NA	TGTGCCAGCAGCCTGGGACTCAGGTACTCCGAGCAGTACTTC	CASSLGLRYSEQYF
TRBV7-9	TRBJ1-5	16	NA	NA	TGTGCCAGCAGCCTTGGGTATGGGGGGGACAATCAGCCCCAGCATTTT	CASSLGYGGDNQPQHF
TRBV2	TRBJ1-2	15	NA	NA	TGTGCCAGCAGTGAAGGCAGGGGTTACGACTATGGCTACACCTTC	CASSEGRGYDYGYTF
TRBV10-3	TRBJ2-1	16	NA	TRBD2	TGTGCCATCAGTCCCCCTTTAGGGAGGGGCTACAATGAGCAGTTCTTC	CAISPPLGRGYNEQFF
TRBV7-2	TRBJ1-2	15	NA	TRBD1	TGTGCCAGCAGCACGACAGGGGGCCCTCCGTATGGCTACACCTTC	CASSTTGGPPYGYTF
TRBV28	TRBJ2-5	14	NA	TRBD2	TGTGCCAGCAGTGTTAGCGGGAGACGGGAGACCCAGTACTTC	CASSVSGRRETQYF
TRBV27	TRBJ1-4	17	NA	TRBD1	TGTGCCAGCAGTTTCGGCCCGAACAGGGGGAGACCTGAAAAACTGTTTTTT	CASSFGPNRGRPEKLFF
TRBV15	TRBJ2-1	14	NA	NA	TGTGCCACCGGGAGGGGGAGCTCCTACAATGAGCAGTTCTTC	CATGRGSSYNEQFF
TRBV7-9	TRBJ2-2	11	NA	NA	TGTGCCAGCAGCCCGTCCGAGGAGCTGTTTTTT	CASSPSEELFF
TRBV27	TRBJ2-5	11	NA	NA	TGTGCCAGCCTCTTTGGGGAGACCCAGTACTTC	CASLFGETQYF
TRBV5-1	TRBJ2-3	17	NA	NA	TGCGCCAGCAGCGGCAGGGGGAGGGAGCGGCCGGCAGATACGCAGTATTTT	CASSGRGRERPADTQYF
TRBV28	TRBJ2-1	20	NA	TRBD1	TGTGCCAGCAGCCCCTTAGCCGGGACAGGGGGATTTCCCTCCTACAATGAGCAGTTCTTC	CASSPLAGTGGFPSYNEQFF
TRBV11-2	TRBJ2-1	17	NA	TRBD1	TGTGCCAGCAGCTCGGGACGGACAGGACTTTCCTACAATGAGCAGTTCTTC	CASSSGRTGLSYNEQFF
TRBV9	TRBJ2-2	15	few	TRBD1	TGTGCCAGCAGCGCGGGACAGGGTACCACCGGGGAGCTGTTTTTT	CASSAGQGTTGELFF
TRBV4-1	TRBJ1-2	15	NA	NA	TGCGCCAGCAGCCAAGTATGGGCAGGGAGCTATGGCTACACCTTC	CASSQVWAGSYGYTF
TRBV19	TRBJ2-1	15	once	TRBD2	TGTGCCAGTACCCTAATAGCGGGCAAGATCAATGAGCAGTTCTTC	CASTLIAGKINEQFF
TRBV4-3	TRBJ2-1	17	NA	TRBD2	TGCGCCAGCAGCCAAGATCGGACTAGCGGGAGAACCAATGAGCAGTTCTTC	CASSQDRTSGRTNEQFF
TRBV2	TRBJ2-7	13	NA	NA	TGTGCCAGCAGTGAGGGATTTGCTGGCGAGCAGTACTTC	CASSEGFAGEQYF
TRBV5-5	TRBJ2-3	14	NA	NA	TGTGCCAGCAGCTTGGAAGGGAGCACAGATACGCAGTATTTT	CASSLEGSTDTQYF
TRBV13	TRBJ2-1	12	many	NA	TGTGCCAGCCCCGGGGCGCACAATGAGCAGTTCTTC	CASPGAHNEQFF
TRBV4-1	TRBJ1-5	13	NA	NA	TGCGCCAGCAGCAAGGATAGCAATCAGCCCCAGCATTTT	CASSKDSNQPQHF
TRBV19	TRBJ1-5	14	NA	NA	TGTGCCAGTAGTTTCCGGGACCACAATCAGCCCCAGCATTTT	CASSFRDHNQPQHF
TRBV27	TRBJ2-7	18	NA	NA	TGTGCCAGCAGTCTCCGACCACCGGGACACGCGTTGGGCTACGAGCAGTACTTC	CASSLRPPGHALGYEQYF
TRBV19	TRBJ1-5	14	NA	TRBD1	TGTGCCAGTAAGATCCGGGACAGGGGACAGCCCCAGCATTTT	CASKIRDRGQPQHF
TRBV28	TRBJ1-4	13	NA	NA	TGTGCCAGCAGTTTGGGGGAGTGGGAAAAACTGTTTTTT	CASSLGEWEKLFF
TRBV11-2	TRBJ2-7	15	once	TRBD2	TGTGCCAGCAGCCTGGGACTAGCGGGAGACTACGAGCAGTACTTC	CASSLGLAGDYEQYF
TRBV6-1	TRBJ2-1	14	NA	TRBD2	TGTGCCAGCAGTGGGGGACTAGCGGGCAATGAGCAGTTCTTC	CASSGGLAGNEQFF
TRBV28	TRBJ2-4	15	NA	TRBD1	TGTGCCAGCAGTTTCAGAGACAGGGAGAAAAACATTCAGTACTTC	CASSFRDREKNIQYF
TRBV14	TRBJ2-7	13	NA	NA	TGTGCCAGCAGCCATGTGACAGCCTACGAGCAGTACTTC	CASSHVTAYEQYF
TRBV7-9	TRBJ2-7	14	NA	NA	TGTGCCAGCAGCCACCGGGGGGCCCGGGACGAGCAGTACTTC	CASSHRGARDEQYF
TRBV29-1	TRBJ1-2	13	NA	NA	TGCAGCGTTGAGGTCAGGGACAACTATGGCTACACCTTC	CSVEVRDNYGYTF
TRBV27	TRBJ2-7	13	once	NA	TGTGCCAGCAGTTTATTAACAGCCTACGAGCAGTACTTC	CASSLLTAYEQYF
TRBV5-1	TRBJ2-1	16	NA	NA	TGCGCCAGCAGGGGATCAAGCGTCCCACCTTACAATGAGCAGTTCTTC	CASRGSSVPPYNEQFF
TRBV7-2	TRBJ2-7	16	once	TRBD2	TGTGCCAGCAGCTTGATTAGCGGGAGGGCCTCCTACGAGCAGTACTTC	CASSLISGRASYEQYF
TRBV28	TRBJ2-1	14	NA	NA	TGTGCCAGCAGTTGGCCAGGACCGCACAATGAGCAGTTCTTC	CASSWPGPHNEQFF
TRBV19	TRBJ2-6	16	NA	NA	TGTGCCAGTAGTATCTCCCCTCGCTCTGGGGCCAACGTCCTGACTTTC	CASSISPRSGANVLTF
TRBV6-5	TRBJ1-5	14	NA	NA	TGTGCCAGCAGCCACTGGGGGGCTAATCAGCCCCAGCATTTT	CASSHWGANQPQHF